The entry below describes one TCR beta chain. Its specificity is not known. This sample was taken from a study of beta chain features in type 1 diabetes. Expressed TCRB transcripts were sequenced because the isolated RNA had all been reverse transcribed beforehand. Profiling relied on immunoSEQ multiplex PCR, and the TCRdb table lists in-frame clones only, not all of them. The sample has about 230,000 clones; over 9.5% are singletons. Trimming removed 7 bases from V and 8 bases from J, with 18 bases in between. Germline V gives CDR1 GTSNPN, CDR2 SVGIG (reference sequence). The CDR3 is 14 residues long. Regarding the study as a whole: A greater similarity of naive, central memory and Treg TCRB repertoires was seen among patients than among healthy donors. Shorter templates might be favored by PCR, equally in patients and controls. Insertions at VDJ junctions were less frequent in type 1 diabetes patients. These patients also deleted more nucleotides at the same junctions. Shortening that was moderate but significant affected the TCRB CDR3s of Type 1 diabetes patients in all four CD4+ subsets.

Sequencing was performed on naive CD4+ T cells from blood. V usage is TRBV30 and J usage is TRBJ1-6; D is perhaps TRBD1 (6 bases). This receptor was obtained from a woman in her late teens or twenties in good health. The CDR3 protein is CASPTGTMDSPLHF. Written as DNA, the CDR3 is TGTGCCTCTCCAACAGGGACTATGGATTCACCCCTCCACTTT.